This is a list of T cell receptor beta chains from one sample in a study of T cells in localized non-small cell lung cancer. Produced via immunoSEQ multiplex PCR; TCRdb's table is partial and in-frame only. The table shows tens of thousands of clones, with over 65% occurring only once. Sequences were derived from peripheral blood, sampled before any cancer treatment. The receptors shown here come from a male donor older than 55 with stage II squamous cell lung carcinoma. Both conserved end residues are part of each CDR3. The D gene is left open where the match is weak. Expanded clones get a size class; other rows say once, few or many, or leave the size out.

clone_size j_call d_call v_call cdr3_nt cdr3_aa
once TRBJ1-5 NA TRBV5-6 TGTGCCAGCAGCCCCTGGACAGTCATCAATCAGCCCCAGCATTTT CASSPWTVINQPQHF
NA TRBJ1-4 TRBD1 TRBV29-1 TGCAGCGTCGGGGGACAGGCCCGGGGGGAAAAACTGTTTTTT CSVGGQARGEKLFF
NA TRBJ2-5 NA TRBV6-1 TGTGCCAGCAGTTTCGGTTCAAACCGGCAAGAGACCCAGTACTTC CASSFGSNRQETQYF
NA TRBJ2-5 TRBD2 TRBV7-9 TGTGCCAGCAGCCGGACTAGCGGGGGCCAAGAGACCCAGTACTTC CASSRTSGGQETQYF
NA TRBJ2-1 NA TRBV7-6 TGTGCCAGCAGCTTAGTCCCTAACGCCCGCCATGAGCAGTTCTTC CASSLVPNARHEQFF
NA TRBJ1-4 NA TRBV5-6 TGTGCCAGCAGCCCTGTCGGGGACCCCAATGAAAAACTGTTTTTT CASSPVGDPNEKLFF
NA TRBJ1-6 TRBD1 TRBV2 TGTGCCAGCAGCCAGGGACAGTTCAATTCACCCCTCCACTTT CASSQGQFNSPLHF
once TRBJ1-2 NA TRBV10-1 TGCGCCAGCAGTGACAGGGGATATGGCTACACCTTC CASSDRGYGYTF
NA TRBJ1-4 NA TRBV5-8 TGTGCCAGCAGCCCAGGACAGCCTGCAGCTGAAAAACTGTTTTTT CASSPGQPAAEKLFF
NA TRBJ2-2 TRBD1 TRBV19 TGTGCCAGTAGTATAGTGACAGGGGCTTCCGGGGAGCTGTTTTTT CASSIVTGASGELFF
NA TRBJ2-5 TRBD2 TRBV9 TGTGCCAGCAGCGATACTAGCGGGGGGTTTTATGGGACCCAGTACTTC CASSDTSGGFYGTQYF
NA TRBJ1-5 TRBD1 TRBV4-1 TGCGCCAGCAGCCACGTCGGGGGACAGGGGAATCAGCCCCAGCATTTT CASSHVGGQGNQPQHF
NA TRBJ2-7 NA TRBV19 TGTGCCAGTAGTCAAAAGGGGGACCCTACGAGGCAGTACTTC CASSQKGDPTRQYF
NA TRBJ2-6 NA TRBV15 TGTGCCACCAGCAGGGAAGAATTCTCTGGGGCCAACGTCCTGACTTTC CATSREEFSGANVLTF
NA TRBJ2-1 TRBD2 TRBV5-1 TGCGCCAGCAGTCCAACAGCGGGAAATGAGCAGTTCTTC CASSPTAGNEQFF
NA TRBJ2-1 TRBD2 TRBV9 TGTGCCAGCAGCGTAGAGGAGAGCGGGGGTTACAATGAGCAGTTCTTC CASSVEESGGYNEQFF
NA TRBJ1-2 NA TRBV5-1 TGCGCCAGCAGCCGAGCCGGGACGGTCTATGGCTACACCTTC CASSRAGTVYGYTF
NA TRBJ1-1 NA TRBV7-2 TGTGCCAGCAGCTTAGCCCCGCCCACGAGCGGCAGTGCTGAAGCTTTCTTT CASSLAPPTSGSAEAFF
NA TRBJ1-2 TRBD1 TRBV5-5 TGTGCCAGCAGCTTGCCAGGGGGCGGCTACACCTTC CASSLPGGGYTF
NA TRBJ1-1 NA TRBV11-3 TGTGCCAGCACCGCCCTTGGCGGGGCTAACACTGAAGCTTTCTTT CASTALGGANTEAFF
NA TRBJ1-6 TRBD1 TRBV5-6 TGTGCCAGCAGCTTGACCCAGGGGGCGATGGCACCCCTCCACTTT CASSLTQGAMAPLHF
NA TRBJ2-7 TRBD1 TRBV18 TGTGCCAGCTCACCAACAGGGGGCCAGGTCTCCTACGAGCAGTACTTC CASSPTGGQVSYEQYF
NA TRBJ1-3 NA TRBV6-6 TGTGCCAGCAGGGGGCCTGGAAACACCATATATTTT CASRGPGNTIYF
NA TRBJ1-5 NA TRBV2 TGTGCCAGCAGTGAAGCGCTTAGAGGGCAGCATTTT CASSEALRGQHF
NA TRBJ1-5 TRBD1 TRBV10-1 TGCGCCAGCAGTGACAGGGGGTTCAATCAGCCCCAGCATTTT CASSDRGFNQPQHF
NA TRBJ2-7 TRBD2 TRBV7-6 TGTGCCAGCAGCCTAGGAACTAGCGGGAGTGGAGAGCAGTACTTC CASSLGTSGSGEQYF
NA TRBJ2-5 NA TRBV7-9 TGTGCCAGCAGCTTTGGGGTACAGGTTCAAGAGACCCAGTACTTC CASSFGVQVQETQYF
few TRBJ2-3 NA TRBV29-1 TGCAGCGTTGGGAGCGGGACAGATACGCAGTATTTT CSVGSGTDTQYF
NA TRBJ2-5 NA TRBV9 TGTGCCAGCAGCGTAGGCGGCCAAGAGACCCAGTACTTC CASSVGGQETQYF
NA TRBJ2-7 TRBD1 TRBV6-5 TGTGCCAGCAGTTCGCAGCAACAGGGGGGCGAGCAGTACTTC CASSSQQQGGEQYF
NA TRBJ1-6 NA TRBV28 TGTGCCAGCAGGGGCTTCTATAATTCACCCCTCCACTTT CASRGFYNSPLHF
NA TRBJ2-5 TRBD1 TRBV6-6 TGTGCCAGCAGCCCCGACAGGGGAAGGGAGACCCAGTACTTC CASSPDRGRETQYF
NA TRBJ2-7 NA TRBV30 TGTGCCTGGAGCCAGGGACCTCGGAGGAACTTC CAWSQGPRRNF
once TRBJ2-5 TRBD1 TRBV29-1 TGCAGCGTTTGGACAGGGGGGGAAGAGACCCAGTACTTC CSVWTGGEETQYF
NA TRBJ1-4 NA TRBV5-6 TGTGCCAGCAGTTCCCCGGGGGGAGATGAAAAACTGTTTTTT CASSSPGGDEKLFF
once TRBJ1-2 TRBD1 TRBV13 TGTGCCAGCAGCTCCTATACTGACAGGGGGGACTATGGCTACACCTTC CASSSYTDRGDYGYTF
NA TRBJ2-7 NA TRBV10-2 TGCGCCACAGCGGGCCCCTTGGCGGGAACTCCCTACGAGCAGTACTTC CATAGPLAGTPYEQYF
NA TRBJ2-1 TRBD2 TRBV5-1 TGCGCCAGCAGGGCTAGCGGGGATCACAATGAGCAGTTCTTC CASRASGDHNEQFF
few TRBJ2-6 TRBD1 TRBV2 TGTGCCAGCAGTCCAAGTAGGGGGCGCGGGGCCAACGTCCTGACTTTC CASSPSRGRGANVLTF
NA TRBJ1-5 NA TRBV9 TGTGCCAGCAGCCCCTCAGGACACAGCAATCAGCCCCAGCATTTT CASSPSGHSNQPQHF
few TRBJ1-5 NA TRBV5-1 TGCGCCAGCAGCACCGGGCCCAGCAAAGCCCAGCATTTT CASSTGPSKAQHF